A single sample gave rise to the 28 T cell receptor beta chains below, sequenced in a study of blood T cell repertoires in COVID-19 (dated by TCRdb to 2018 to 2021). Receptors were amplified or captured by the immunoSEQ multiplex PCR assay. Drawn from immuneACCESS, this table holds only the in-frame rearrangements with V and J called that TCRdb kept. Clones are partly lost; checked studies trace under half to an unresolved V gene and leave the rest unexplained. Present in this sample are about 160,000 clones, about 81% of which were seen just once. The ten largest clones add up to roughly 10% of the sample. The sequenced sample was peripheral blood. The receptors were sampled from a human donor in a cohort sampled during active COVID-19.

The chain has TRBV18 and TRBJ1-1, with TRBD1 identical over 11 bases. CDR3 length equals 12 residues. Germline V CDR1 and CDR2: KGHSH, LQKENI. Trimming removed 8 bases from V and 6 bases from J; junction bases left unmatched: 2. This CDR3 reads CASGGQGAEAFF. CDR3 sequence (DNA): TGTGCCAGCGGGGGACAGGGGGCTGAAGCTTTCTTT.

This clone appeared a few times. The rearrangement links TRBV14 to TRBJ1-3, with TRBD1 matching over 9 bases. Per the germline V gene, CDR1 is SGHDN and CDR2 is FVKESK. This CDR3 comprises 15 residues. The J segment lost 4 bases and the V segment lost 3 bases, leaving 4 bases of the junction unmatched. CDR3 amino acids: CASSQGQGKGNTIYF. CDR3 coding DNA: TGTGCCAGCAGCCAGGGACAGGGAAAAGGAAACACCATATATTTT.

The chain has TRBV27 and TRBJ2-4; D gene unclear. Trimming cost V 4 bases and J 7 bases, with 14 bases left between them. From germline, CDR1 is MNHEY and CDR2 SMNVEV (reference sequence). This CDR3 is built from 14 residues. CDR3 DNA: TGTGCCAGCAGTTCTTATACGGGTGAGAACATTCAGTACTTC. Its protein product is CASSSYTGENIQYF.

The chain carries TRBV20-1 and TRBJ2-1; 11 bases are a match to TRBD2. With V trimmed by 3 bases and J by 8 bases, 3 bases remained unmatched. The CDR3 covers 13 residues. Germline assignment: CDR1 DFQATT and CDR2 SNEGSKA (reference sequence). This CDR3 reads CSASGLAGYEQFF. For the CDR3, the DNA is TGCAGTGCTAGTGGACTAGCGGGCTATGAGCAGTTCTTC.

The genes are TRBV15 and TRBJ1-2, with 7 bases that match TRBD1. J was trimmed by 7 bases and V by 4 bases; bases with no gene match: 12. The CDR3 contains 15 residues. Germline lookup yields CDR1 LNHNV and CDR2 YYDKDF (reference sequence). The CDR3 DNA sequence: TGTGCCACCAGCAAGCCACAGGGGCTAGCTAGTGGCTACACCTTC. This sequence encodes CATSKPQGLASGYTF.

V and J are TRBV6-2 or TRBV6-3 and TRBJ2-1; D might be TRBD1 (6 bases). The ends were cut back, 6 bases at V and 7 bases at J, with 19 bases in the middle. Germline values: CDR1 MNHEY, CDR2 SVGEGT. This CDR3 region has 15 residues. Here the CDR3 DNA reads TGTGCCAGCAGATACCGGGACATAAGAGGAAATGAGCAGTTCTTC. It translates to CASRYRDIRGNEQFF.

This clone was detected only once. The chain is built from TRBV29-1 and TRBJ1-2; TRBD1 is a possible D gene (5 bases). The CDR3 extends over 12 amino acids. In germline, CDR1 is SQVTM, CDR2 ANQGSEA. CDR3 in amino acids: CNGFGQDYGYTF. The CDR3 region has the DNA TGCAACGGATTCGGACAAGACTATGGCTACACCTTC.

The CDR3 nucleotides read TGTGCCATCAGGGGGACTAGGGAACCCGGGGAGCTGTTTTTT. This sequence encodes CAIRGTREPGELFF. The rearrangement links TRBV10-3 to TRBJ2-2; 8 bases fit TRBD2. Germline V CDR1 and CDR2: ENHRY, SYGVKD. V dropped 6 bases and J dropped 6; count of bases not matched to a gene: 6. There are 14 residues in the CDR3.

The chain combines TRBV18 with TRBJ1-2; the D gene is possibly TRBD1 (5 bases). The germline V and J ends were trimmed by 2 bases and 2 bases, with 18 bases remaining between them. CDR1 and CDR2 (germline): KGHSH, LQKENI. The CDR3 spans 17 residues. CDR3 amino acids: CASSPWGGTNSNYGYTF. As DNA, the CDR3 is TGTGCCAGCTCACCATGGGGAGGGACGAATTCGAACTATGGCTACACCTTC.

The chain combines TRBV12-3 or TRBV12-4 with TRBJ1-1; D unresolved. V was clipped by 3 bases and J by 4 bases, with 9 bases between them. The length of the CDR3 is 13 residues. The CDR3 loop is CASSFTAGTEAFF. CDR3 sequence (DNA): TGTGCCAGCAGTTTTACAGCTGGCACTGAAGCTTTCTTT.

The rearrangement links TRBV3-1 (or the pseudogene TRBV3-2) to TRBJ2-1; D gene ambiguous. Trimming took off 1 base at V and 4 bases at J, with 17 bases between the two ends. This CDR3 is built from 17 residues. CDR1 LGHDT and CDR2 YNNKEL come from the germline V gene (reference sequence). The DNA for the CDR3 is TGTGCCAGCAGCCAAGGTAGTTCGGGTCCACTATACAATGAGCAGTTCTTC. Its protein product is CASSQGSSGPLYNEQFF.

V and J are TRBV27 and TRBJ1-4; tentatively, D is TRBD1 (6 bases). CDR3 length: 15 residues. Germline CDR1 MNHEY, CDR2 SMNVEV (reference sequence). V was cut by 6 bases and J by 5 bases, with 16 bases left in between. The CDR3: CASRRGSGGNEKLFF. CDR3 DNA sequence: TGTGCCAGCAGACGGGGTTCGGGGGGCAATGAAAAACTGTTTTTT.

The genes are TRBV30 and TRBJ2-7, with D maybe TRBD1 (5 bases). Germline CDR1 and CDR2: GTSNPN and SVGIG (reference sequence). V was cut by 0 bases and J by 7 bases, with 10 bases left in between. This CDR3 spans 12 amino acids. Here the CDR3 DNA reads TGTGCCTGGAGTGTACCAGGGTTTGAGCAGTACTTC. Translating gives CAWSVPGFEQYF.

This rearrangement joins TRBV7-9 to TRBJ1-1; TRBD1 matches at 8 bases. V shed 5 bases and J 1 base; nucleotides not matched to a gene: 6. The CDR3 is 15 residues long. Germline CDR1 reads SEHNR; CDR2 reads FQNEAQ (reference sequence). CDR3 in amino acids: CASSIPTGANTEAFF. The DNA for the CDR3 is TGTGCCAGCAGCATCCCGACAGGGGCGAACACTGAAGCTTTCTTT. Together with reference TRBV7-9 and TRBJ1-1, the CDR3 gives the full variable domain: DTGVSQNPRHKITKRGQNVTFRCDPISEHNRLYWYRQTLGQGPEFLTYFQNEAQLEKSRLLSDRFSAERPKGSFSTLEIQRTEQGDSAMYLCASSIPTGANTEAFFGQGTRLTVV.

The CDR3 spells CASSYSTRQETQYF. For the CDR3, the DNA is TGTGCCAGCAGTTACTCGACTAGGCAAGAGACCCAGTACTTC. The chain carries TRBV6-6 and TRBJ2-5; TRBD2 might be the D (6 bases). Trimming took 0 bases from V and 2 from J, leaving 7 bases between them. From germline, CDR1 is MNHNY and CDR2 SVGAGI (reference sequence). This CDR3 region has 14 residues.

V and J are TRBV4-3 and TRBJ2-1; D is perhaps TRBD2 (7 bases). Germline loops: CDR1 LGHNA, CDR2 YSLEER. Trimming stripped 4 bases from V and 8 bases from J, with 24 bases between. The CDR3 covers 17 residues. CDR3 sequence: CASSPQLSGGPRDEQFF. In DNA form, the CDR3 reads TGCGCCAGCAGCCCCCAACTCTCCGGGGGGCCTCGGGATGAGCAGTTCTTC.

The J gene is TRBJ1-5, the V gene TRBV5-3; the D is unclear. TRBV5-3 is classed as an ORF, of uncertain function. The V end lost 3 bases, the J end lost 3 bases, and 4 bases lay between the germline ends. This CDR3 comprises 12 residues. The DNA of the CDR3 is TGTGCCAGAAGCTCGTCCAATCAGCCCCAGCATTTT. It yields the protein CARSSSNQPQHF.

The chain is built from TRBV7-2 and TRBJ2-1; TRBD2 might be the D (5 bases). This CDR3 contains 15 residues. Germline-derived CDR1 and CDR2 are SGHTA and FQGNSA. V shed 2 bases and J shed 4 bases, with 12 bases lying between them. The CDR3 is CASSLSSGGYNEQFF. Written as DNA, the CDR3 is TGTGCCAGCAGCTTAAGTAGTGGAGGATACAATGAGCAGTTCTTC.

This chain links TRBV15 with TRBJ2-1; 10 nucleotides match TRBD2. CDR3 length: 21 amino acids. V shed 1 base and J 8 bases; nucleotides not matched to a gene: 23. Germline CDR1 and CDR2: LNHNV and YYDKDF (reference sequence). This CDR3 reads CATSRVLPSLAGVAAAYEQFF. CDR3 bases: TGTGCCACCAGCAGAGTCCTCCCTTCGCTAGCGGGAGTTGCTGCGGCCTATGAGCAGTTCTTC.

The chain carries TRBV9 and TRBJ1-2; TRBD1 is a possible D gene (6 bases). The V and J ends lost 3 bases and 5 bases respectively, with 11 bases between them. The CDR3 has 13 residues. Germline assignment: CDR1 SGDLS and CDR2 YYNGEE. Here the CDR3 reads CASSAPQGYGYTF. In DNA, the CDR3 is TGTGCCAGCAGCGCCCCTCAGGGGTATGGCTACACCTTC.

This clone was detected once. This chain uses TRBV10-3 with TRBJ2-7; 9 bases match TRBD2. The CDR3 is 15 amino acids. Germline CDR1 and CDR2: ENHRY and SYGVKD. V shed 0 bases, J shed 6 bases, and the junction held 6 bases outside the gene matches. CDR3 amino acids: CAISESGAGGLEQYF. CDR3 in DNA: TGTGCCATCAGTGAGTCAGGAGCGGGGGGTCTCGAGCAGTACTTC.

This clone was observed once. J is TRBJ1-2 and V is TRBV6-1; D remains ambiguous. The CDR3 is 16 residues long. V lost 3 bases to trimming and J lost 3 bases, with 17 bases between them. The germline gives CDR1 MNHNS, CDR2 SASEGT. In nucleotides, the CDR3 is TGTGCCAGCAGTGATCGATTTCGAGGGAGTGACTATGGCTACACCTTC. This gives the protein CASSDRFRGSDYGYTF.

This clone was seen more than once but under ten times. This sequence joins TRBV11-1 and TRBJ2-3; D unresolved. V dropped 1 base and J dropped 0 bases, with 8 bases sitting between them. Germline V gene sequence: CDR1 SGHAT, CDR2 FQDESV (reference sequence). This CDR3 has 15 residues. The CDR3 coding sequence is TGTGCCAGCAGCTTAGGAGAGTCTAGCACAGATACGCAGTATTTT. As protein: CASSLGESSTDTQYF.

The chain uses TRBV6-2 or TRBV6-3 and TRBJ2-7; no clear D. Germline assignment: CDR1 MNHEY and CDR2 SVGEGT. This CDR3 contains 13 residues. V was clipped by 2 bases and J by 6 bases, with 11 bases between them. The CDR3 bases are TGTGCCAGCAGTTACGACCCGGGTGGCGAGCAGTACTTC. As protein: CASSYDPGGEQYF.

The chain combines TRBV3-1 (or the pseudogene TRBV3-2) with TRBJ1-1, with D hard to call. Germline assignment: CDR1 LGHDT and CDR2 YNNKEL (reference sequence). The CDR3 runs to 15 residues. The ends were cut back, 0 bases at V and 2 bases at J, with 10 bases in the middle. CDR3 protein: CASSQEGGSNTEAFF. The CDR3 coding sequence is TGTGCCAGCAGCCAAGAGGGCGGGTCTAACACTGAAGCTTTCTTT.

This clone was seen just once. The chain joins TRBV6-5 to TRBJ1-4; TRBD1 might be the D (5 bases). CDR1 and CDR2 (germline): MNHEY, SVGAGI. CDR3 length: 14 residues. Trimming shortened V by 7 bases and J by 7 bases, and 16 bases separated the two germline ends. The CDR3 nucleotides are TGTGCCAGCAAAGTAGGTGCCGGGGGTGAAAAACTGTTTTTT. Residues: CASKVGAGGEKLFF.

V is TRBV19 and J is TRBJ2-7, with 8 bases identical to TRBD2. Germline V gene lookup returns CDR1 LNHDA and CDR2 SQIVND (reference sequence). With 8 bases clipped from V and 2 bases from J, the junction kept 26 bases outside the gene matches. The CDR3 contains 20 residues. The CDR3 DNA follows: TGTGCCAGTGGACCGACGTCCCGGACAGAGGAGCGGGGGCGACCCTACGAGCAGTACTTC. Its protein product is CASGPTSRTEERGRPYEQYF.

This clone was detected once. The CDR3 reads CSASKLAGVPDTQYF. CDR3 bases: TGCAGTGCTAGTAAACTAGCGGGAGTACCAGATACGCAGTATTTT. The chain combines TRBV20-1 with TRBJ2-3, with TRBD2 matching over 11 bases. The V and J ends lost 3 bases and 4 bases, in that order; junction bases with no gene match: 6. This CDR3 spans 15 amino acids. Germline V gene sequence: CDR1 DFQATT, CDR2 SNEGSKA (reference sequence).